This T cell receptor (beta chain) is drawn from a study of blood T cells in healthy people across ages (dated by TCRdb to the mid-2010s). Notes on the research overall: Template switching captured roughly one uniquely barcoded TCR beta cDNA molecule per two T cells in model experiments. To track age-related changes in TCR beta repertoire diversity, the study relied on deep sequencing normalized with unique cDNA molecular identifiers. Four age groups were formed from the donors: young (average roughly 16 years), middle-aged (roughly 38), aged (about 62) and long-lived (less than 85). Donors of different ages were randomly distributed across sequencing lanes to avoid experimental bias. Using the same blood draw, the study looked at two additional independent replicas of 1 million unique cDNA reads for two donors, one aged 18 to 30 and the other aged 80 or older. The research as a whole found: A strong correlation was found between observed TCR beta diversity and the percentage of naive T cells measured by flow cytometry. As age increased, observed TCR beta diversity per million T cells dropped in a roughly linear way, and a significant reduction was already evident by age 40. Compared with the aged group, the long-lived group had more naive CD4+ T cells, fewer expanded clones and increased TCR diversity, suggesting age selection. Estimates of total diversity from one million sequenced T cells were regarded as lower bounds and underestimates. Because the CMV infection status of the donors was unknown, age-related changes in expanded clonotypes may potentially have been confounded. Bulk unsorted PBMC profiling prevented conclusive comparison of naive and antigen-experienced compartments.

The donors were roughly 38 Caucasian individuals from Russia, aged roughly 6 to 100 years, who were systemically healthy. Around 9.8 milliliters of peripheral blood were collected from each donor into EDTA-treated Vacutainer tubes. PBMCs were isolated by Ficoll-Paque density-gradient centrifugation, with at least 7 million obtained per sample. Total RNA, at least 6 micrograms per sample, was extracted from PBMCs with Trizol reagent. For every donor, an aliquot of PBMCs went through flow cytometry to measure the percentages of naive CD45RAhigh/CD27high T cells. Library method: 5' RACE. Instrument used: Illumina HiSeq 2500. The second PCR ran for roughly 7 to 11 cycles and used a J-beta primer mix along with a sample-barcoded 5' primer. A unique molecular identifier was introduced onto each TCR beta cDNA molecule by a template-switch 5' adaptor carrying 12 random nucleotides. At least 3 million CDR3-containing paired-end reads were obtained from each sample. All of the RNA was converted into first-strand cDNA using the Mint cDNA synthesis kit, with a TRBC-specific oligonucleotide serving as the primer. Following uracil-DNA glycosylase treatment, all cDNA underwent a first 18-cycle PCR with the universal primers M1SS and BC2_uni_R. As for the original processing: For normalization, 1 million high-quality reads, each with a distinct molecular identifier, were randomly selected from each sample. Instead of being binned into consensus sequences, reads that shared molecular identifiers were thrown out. CDR3 identification, clonotype clustering and error correction used MiTCR with a Q25 quality threshold and the strictest error-elimination algorithm. A nonparametric unseen species model with Euler transformation was used to estimate a lower bound on total TCR beta diversity. TCRdb ran its own pipeline on the public reads, namely fastp trimming at Q25 and MiXCR clone calling, and kept in-frame beta chains. Merged by CDR3 protein, the rows form single entries marked with the most common genes and DNA. The V and J calls shown here were made by TCRdb, not taken from the authors' results. This sample is represented by 1 million or so distinct CDR3 sequences; under 55% of them were singletons. 15% to 20% of the sample belongs to the ten largest clones.

Notes on this clonotype: What this receptor recognizes is not known. The input lacks base qualities; no much larger clone sits a single base away.

Trimming leaves V shorter by 11 bases and J shorter by 7 bases, with the junction holding 13 bases beyond the gene matches. The CDR3, cysteine through phenylalanine, is 13 amino acids long. The entry retains the CDR3 DNA only, 39 bases that are in frame from base 1. The germline V gene sets CDR1 to ENHRY and CDR2 to SYGVKD. Sample: blood. This clonotype originated in a woman aged 60-70 years in good health. The chain links TRBV10-3 with TRBJ1-1, with TRBD1 identical over 7 junction bases. In nucleotides, the sequence is TGTGCCTCGGGGACAGACCAAACAAGTGAAGCTTTCTTT. Its coded protein is CASGTDQTSEAFF.